This T cell receptor beta chain was identified during a study of cytomegalovirus exposure and HLA in healthy donors (TCRdb year 2017). Concerning the study at large: According to a later analysis, the 120 or so validation repertoires were produced on the same platform as the approximately 600 repertoires of the first cohort. The study was designed to test whether signatures of past pathogen exposure could be identified by cataloging public T cell receptors. To predict cytomegalovirus infection status, the study combined high-throughput TCR immunosequencing, statistical association of individual TCRs with disease status, and machine learning. Besides the first cohort of 666 subjects, a separate validation cohort made up of roughly 120 different subjects was used.

A remark on this clone: Its antigen is unknown. No clone much larger than this one lies a single base away; base qualities are absent.

Results and caveats for the whole study, not just this receptor: Most TCR sequences were observed very rarely across donors, whereas some public TCRs were present in many individuals. In the study, approximately 160 TCR beta chains were listed as associated with cytomegalovirus. Of the cluster scores, approximately 95% were above 0 in a later analysis, which found that TCRs clustered in the first cohort also tended to co-occur in the 95 to 150 validation repertoires. The validation cohort had no HLA typing available for a later analysis, so co-occurrence within that cohort was assessed over all 130 or so repertoires. In vitro tests confirmed that a few of the cytomegalovirus-associated TCR beta chains recognize cytomegalovirus antigens. The classifier was reported to diagnose cytomegalovirus status with high specificity and sensitivity in both the original cohort and the validation cohort. It was suggested by the authors that the approach could potentially be generalized to other disease states and immunological phenotypes.

Libraries were built with the immunoSEQ multiplex PCR assay. The authors processed their data as follows. A statistical classification framework was built to diagnose cytomegalovirus status from the catalog of TCR beta chain sequences. This immuneACCESS table, as held by TCRdb, lists in-frame sequences with V and J called but not all clones. Of the missing ones, under half trace to an unresolved V gene in checked studies; the others have no known cause. V and J calls and clone size are as listed in that table; D and trimming were resolved from the DNA. The sample table records about 63,000 clones; 89% of these occur just once. The top ten clones comprise more than 1% of the sample. The donors were included in the validation cohort of 130 or so subjects, a group kept apart from the approximately 700-subject first cohort. Per the germline V gene (reference sequence), SGHNT is the CDR1 and YYREEE is the CDR2. V has 4 bases trimmed and J has 2 bases trimmed; junction bases matching no gene number 8. The CDR3 sequence holds 15 residues, the cysteine and phenylalanine included. The sequence is cut down to CDR3 DNA, 45 bases in frame from base 1.

Recombination joined TRBV5-4 with TRBJ2-7, and 8 junction bases match TRBD2. The sequencing sample was made of PBMCs. The TCR was taken from a woman under 30 in good health and CMV-seronegative. The DNA sequence reads TGTGCCAGCAGCCTCCCGAGCGGGAGAACCTACGAGCAGTACTTC. It translates to CASSLPSGRTYEQYF.